This passage covers 22 T cell receptor delta chains from one sample sequenced in a study of Vδ1+ human thymocytes. The study's findings and limits: Thymic TRG and TRD repertoires appeared highly polyclonal, with Gaussian CDR3 length distributions.

The template was reverse-transcribed extracted RNA. Multiplex PCR used pooled V-gene forward primers and a constant-region reverse primer to amplify CDR3s. TCRdb reanalysed the multiplex PCR reads with CATT. The sample contains under 80,000 delta-chain clones, about 35% of which appear only once. These receptors have no known antigen. Sequencing was done on a sample of Vdelta1+ gamma-delta thymocytes from the thymus. Subset here: FACS-sorted CD3+ TCRalphabeta- TCRVdelta1+ TCRVdelta2- thymocytes. The receptors originated from a boy under two years old who had congenital heart surgery.

The chain uses TRDV1 and TRDJ1; D unclear. The CDR3 sequence is 11 residues long. Trimming removed 1 base at V and 10 bases at J, with 7 bases between. In germline, CDR1 is TSWWSYY, CDR2 QGS. The CDR3 region is CALGERILLIF. In DNA, the CDR3 is TGTGCTCTTGGGGAACGAATACTACTCATCTTT.

This clone was observed a handful of times. The V call is TRDV1, the J call TRDJ1; a possible D gene is TRDD3 (5 bases). The germline CDR1 and CDR2 sequences are TSWWSYY and QGS. CDR3 length: 18 amino acids. V lost 1 base to trimming and J lost 0 bases, with 18 bases between them. The CDR3 nucleotides read TGTGCTCTTGGGGAACGAGAAACCCCGCAATACGACACCGATAAACTCATCTTT. This translates into CALGERETPQYDTDKLIF.

The rearrangement links TRDV1 to TRDJ1, with no clear D. The CDR3 totals 13 residues. V dropped 4 bases and J dropped 0 bases, with 6 bases sitting between them. Germline CDR1 and CDR2: TSWWSYY and QGS. The CDR3 spells CALGAPNTDKLIF. Here the CDR3 DNA reads TGTGCTCTTGGGGCACCGAACACCGATAAACTCATCTTT.

As concerns this clone: In the same sample, other DNA sequences code for this CDR3. The J gene is TRDJ1, the V gene TRDV1, with unresolved D. V lost 3 bases and J lost 10, with 15 bases in between. From germline, CDR1 is TSWWSYY and CDR2 QGS. The CDR3 contains 13 residues. CDR3 in amino acids: CALGDLFGRRLIF. In DNA form, the CDR3 reads TGTGCTCTTGGGGACCTATTCGGTCGGAGACTCATCTTT.

The V and J genes are TRDV1 and TRDJ1; 9 bases map to TRDD3. CDR1 and CDR2 from the germline V gene are TSWWSYY and QGS. V gave up 1 base and J gave up 1 base; unmatched junction bases: 22. The CDR3 consists of 22 residues. The CDR3 loop is CALGERCWSECTGGPFTDKLIF. In DNA form, the CDR3 reads TGTGCTCTTGGGGAACGCTGTTGGTCCGAGTGTACTGGGGGACCCTTCACCGATAAACTCATCTTT.

This clone showed up just a few times. V and J are TRDV1 and TRDJ1; unclear D gene. The germline gives CDR1 TSWWSYY, CDR2 QGS. This CDR3 has 13 residues. Trimming took 4 bases from V and 8 from J, leaving 14 bases between them. In nucleotides, the CDR3 is TGTGCTCTTGGGGGCCGGGAGCCCCTAAAACTCATCTTT. Amino acids: CALGGREPLKLIF.

The rearrangement uses TRDV1 and TRDJ1; 8 bases map to TRDD3. Germline lookup yields CDR1 TSWWSYY and CDR2 QGS. Unmatched junction bases numbered 4, after V lost 0 bases and J lost 4 bases. The CDR3 contains 15 residues. Written as DNA, the CDR3 is TGTGCTCTTGGGGAACTGGGGATACTCAGCGATAAACTCATCTTT. Translating gives CALGELGILSDKLIF.

V gene TRDV1 combines with J gene TRDJ1; 13 positions match TRDD3. CDR1 TSWWSYY and CDR2 QGS come from the germline V gene. V lost 2 bases and J lost 2; bases outside the gene matches: 20. This CDR3 comprises 22 residues. CDR3 protein: CALGEVTFLLYTGGYGTDKLIF. CDR3 coding DNA: TGTGCTCTTGGGGAAGTGACCTTCCTATTGTATACTGGGGGATACGGGACCGATAAACTCATCTTT.

This clone was seen only a few times. The V gene is TRDV1, the J gene TRDJ1; D possibly corresponds to TRDD2 (7 bases). V lost 0 bases to trimming and J lost 4 bases, with 27 bases between them. Germline V gives CDR1 TSWWSYY, CDR2 QGS. This CDR3 is built from 20 residues. The CDR3, as DNA: TGTGCTCTTGGGGAACTTTCCTACCGGTATGCTGGGGATTGGTTCGATAAACTCATCTTT. This encodes CALGELSYRYAGDWFDKLIF.

This clone showed up just a few times. The genes are TRDV2 and TRDJ1; TRDD3 aligns across 12 bases. Germline V gene lookup returns CDR1 GEAIGNYY and CDR2 EKD. V lost 4 bases to trimming and J lost 0 bases; unmatched junction nucleotides: 11. The CDR3 loop spans 18 amino acids. This chain's CDR3 is CACERVTGGYRYTDKLIF. As DNA, the CDR3 is TGTGCCTGTGAAAGGGTTACTGGGGGATACCGGTACACCGATAAACTCATCTTT.

This sequence joins TRDV1 and TRDJ1; D may be TRDD2 (5 bases). The germline V gene has CDR1 TSWWSYY and CDR2 QGS. This CDR3 comprises 14 residues. V lost 6 bases and J 0 bases, leaving 11 bases between the germline ends. The CDR3: CALGGSSYTDKLIF. In DNA form, the CDR3 reads TGTGCTCTTGGAGGTTCCTCGTACACCGATAAACTCATCTTT.

This clone was found a few times. This sequence joins TRDV1 and TRDJ1; D not resolved. CDR3 length: 16 amino acids. The germline CDR1 and CDR2 sequences are TSWWSYY and QGS. Between the trimmed V and J ends, which lost 1 base and 0 bases, there was a span of 12 bases. The CDR3: CALGEPPFAYTDKLIF. In DNA, the CDR3 is TGTGCTCTTGGGGAACCCCCCTTTGCGTACACCGATAAACTCATCTTT.

This rearrangement joins TRDV1 to TRDJ1; TRDD3 aligns across 7 bases. The CDR3 totals 18 residues. The germline CDR1 and CDR2 sequences are TSWWSYY and QGS. Losses at the gene ends were 2 bases for V and 9 bases for J; bases not matched to a gene: 21. In nucleotides, the CDR3 is TGTGCTCTTGGGGAATCTCAATCCATACGAGGATACGACGAGCAACTCATCTTT. It codes for CALGESQSIRGYDEQLIF.

This clone was detected only a few times. This chain joins TRDV1 and TRDJ1, with D possibly TRDD2 on 6 matching bases. Germline V gene sequence: CDR1 TSWWSYY, CDR2 QGS. CDR3 length: 17 amino acids. The V end lost 4 bases, the J end lost 4 bases, and 22 bases lay between the germline ends. In DNA form, the CDR3 reads TGTGCTCTTGGGGTCTTCGCCTTCCCCAGGTACGGCGATAAACTCATCTTT. This codes for CALGVFAFPRYGDKLIF.

The rearrangement joins TRDV1 to TRDJ1; TRDD3 matches at 7 bases. Germline-derived CDR1 and CDR2 are TSWWSYY and QGS. This CDR3 has 15 residues. In DNA, the CDR3 is TGTGCCGTCCGGGGGGGATTTGGGTACACCGATAAACTCATCTTT. It translates to CAVRGGFGYTDKLIF.

The chain links TRDV1 to TRDJ1; 12 bases fit TRDD3. With V trimmed by 1 base and J by 0 bases, 24 bases remained unmatched. This CDR3 is 24 amino acids long. Germline assignment: CDR1 TSWWSYY and CDR2 QGS. The chain's CDR3 is CALGERRVLPQYWGILRDTDKLIF. For the CDR3, the DNA is TGTGCTCTTGGGGAACGCCGCGTTTTACCCCAGTACTGGGGGATACTCCGAGACACCGATAAACTCATCTTT.

The chain is built from TRDV1 and TRDJ1; 12 bases are shared with TRDD3. With 2 bases clipped from V and 4 bases from J, the junction kept 11 bases outside the gene matches. This CDR3 is built from 18 residues. Germline lookup yields CDR1 TSWWSYY and CDR2 QGS. The CDR3 sequence: CALGEFSTGGYHSDKLIF. The CDR3 nucleotides are TGTGCTCTTGGGGAATTTTCGACTGGGGGATACCACAGCGATAAACTCATCTTT.

The chain links TRDV1 to TRDJ1, with TRDD3 matching 10 bases. Germline V gene lookup returns CDR1 TSWWSYY and CDR2 QGS. The V gene end was trimmed by 2 bases and the J gene end by 0 bases; junction bases not matched to a gene: 18. CDR3 size: 21 residues. The CDR3: CALGEGSYVTGGSAYTDKLIF. CDR3 nucleotides: TGTGCTCTTGGGGAAGGGTCCTACGTTACTGGGGGATCGGCATACACCGATAAACTCATCTTT.

V is TRDV1 and J is TRDJ1, with 13 bases matching TRDD3. This CDR3 comprises 18 residues. CDR1 is TSWWSYY, CDR2 QGS, per germline. The J segment lost 0 bases and the V segment lost 3 bases, leaving 7 bases of the junction unmatched. As DNA, the CDR3 is TGTGCTCTTGGGGAGTACTGGGGGATACGTGGGTACACCGATAAACTCATCTTT. It codes for CALGEYWGIRGYTDKLIF.

Note on this clone: Distinct nucleotide sequences in the sample also encode this CDR3. The chain employs TRDV1 and TRDJ1; TRDD3 is a possible D gene (6 bases). V was clipped by 0 bases and J by 10 bases, with 18 bases between them. The CDR3 sequence is 15 residues long. CDR1 is TSWWSYY, CDR2 QGS, per germline. The CDR3 sequence is CALGELSLRTGILIF. The CDR3, as DNA: TGTGCTCTTGGGGAACTCTCCCTACGTACTGGGATACTCATCTTT.

V usage is TRDV1 and J usage is TRDJ1, with D perhaps matching TRDD3 (5 bases). The V gene lost 3 bases and the J gene lost 0 bases, with 23 bases spanning the gap. CDR1 TSWWSYY and CDR2 QGS come from the germline V gene. The CDR3 length is 19 residues. CDR3 sequence (DNA): TGTGCTCTTGGGGAGCGAAAGAGCTGGGTCTACTCGTACACCGATAAACTCATCTTT. It yields the protein CALGERKSWVYSYTDKLIF.

The chain carries TRDV1 and TRDJ1, with 12 bases aligning to TRDD3. The J segment lost 1 base and the V segment lost 0 bases, leaving 18 bases of the junction unmatched. CDR1 is TSWWSYY and CDR2 is QGS in the germline V gene. This CDR3 has 22 amino acids. The CDR3 region has the DNA TGTGCTCTTGGGGAACTCGCCGTTCCCAAGTACTGGGGGATACCACTCACCGATAAACTCATCTTT. Translated, it gives CALGELAVPKYWGIPLTDKLIF.